This T cell receptor beta chain was observed in a study of cytomegalovirus exposure and HLA in healthy donors (dated by TCRdb to about 2017). Some background on the complete study: In an earlier analysis of fewer than 750 of the donors, about 260 Gb of sequence data and 90 million to 120 million unique TCR beta sequences from 180 million or so T cells were reported. Donor age, sex, ethnicity and CMV serostatus were compiled alongside the repertoire data. The study used immunosequencing to profile the T cell repertoires of several hundred subjects and linked those repertoires to cytomegalovirus serostatus. In a later genetic analysis, genome-wide SNP genotypes for about 65% of the 666 donors were used, and that subset was treated as a discovery cohort. A few DR-DQ haplotypes were treated as single units for association and clustering because of strong linkage in the cohort. Every discovery cohort repertoire had been produced on one sequencing platform. Typing coverage varied by locus: roughly 629-640 donors for A, B, C, DRB1 and DQB1; approximately 560 for DQA1; 606 for DPA1; approximately 450 for DPB1. The later analysis used no new phenotypic data to find candidate immune exposures, relying instead on TCR beta sequences and their occurrence across donors. On average, roughly 240,000 unique TCR beta nucleotide sequences were sequenced per donor among a few hundred genotyped donors of the cohort, with 15% to 20% of those sequences being non-productive. Class I and class II HLA loci were covered by the typing at four-digit resolution. Along with the approximately 650-subject first cohort, a separate validation cohort of around 120 different subjects was used. To study patterns of TCR occurrence, a later analysis re-analyzed previously published TCR beta repertoires from around 700 donors and added high-resolution HLA genotyping. An early release that covered about 600 HLA-typed donors contained approximately 300 gigabases of sequencing data and approximately 85 million unique TCR sequences. To predict cytomegalovirus infection status, the study brought together high-throughput TCR immunosequencing, statistical association of individual TCRs with disease status, and machine learning. To decide whether each TCR beta V gene segment behaved as functional or pseudogenic, an earlier analysis of some 600 of the donors relied on high-throughput TCR beta sequencing. Of the approximately 400 genotyped donors, roughly 85% fell in the genetic ancestry cluster associated with self-reported Caucasian donors. The aim of the study was to test whether cataloging public T cell receptors could identify signatures of past pathogen exposure.

The cohort comprised 666 healthy bone marrow donors. Cohort members were all nominally healthy when sampled, although unrecorded immune exposures were likely present. The donor was CMV seronegative and belonged to the group of 352 seronegative cohort members. Each donor provided a peripheral blood sample, and peripheral blood mononuclear cells were used for TCR beta sequencing. The Qiagen DNeasy Blood Extraction Kit was used to extract genomic DNA from the blood cell samples. On this clone: The antigen it binds to is not known. Per-base qualities were not stored, and no clone one base away is much larger.

According to the germline V gene (reference sequence), CDR1 reads MNHEY and CDR2 reads SMNVEV. The junction shows trimming of 3 bases on V and 4 bases on J, plus 15 bases between the germline ends. Including the terminal cysteine and phenylalanine, the CDR3 comprises 15 residues. The DNA shown is the 45-base CDR3, in frame from base 1. Study-level results and caveats: The study gave a list of some 150 TCR beta chains associated with cytomegalovirus. Linkage disequilibrium might explain the correlated functional status among segregating V segments, but an unknown experimental factor could not be ruled out. In a later analysis, some 17,000 TCR beta sequences were associated with specific HLA alleles at a false discovery rate of 0.05. According to a later analysis, most CMV-associated TCR beta chains appeared to be HLA-restricted, and the HLA associations seemed to be driven largely by CMV exposure. The classifier was reported to diagnose cytomegalovirus status with high specificity and sensitivity in both the original cohort and the validation cohort. Strong co-occurrence of HLA alleles, especially DR and DQ, made assigning TCR associations to individual alleles difficult. Presence/absence analyses assumed roughly uniform sequencing depth across donors, an assumption that may not hold. Because the 87-base-pair reads could not distinguish some IMGT-functional V segments, including TRBV6-2 and TRBV6-3, those segments were excluded. V-gene and J-gene trimming of TCR beta chains was associated with a missense DCLRE1C variant in a later genetic analysis, and the association was replicated in an independent cohort. Three of the identified cytomegalovirus-associated TCR beta chains were confirmed in vitro to be specific for cytomegalovirus antigens. Because HLA typing was unavailable for some donors at each locus, only the typed subset was used in association tests. A later analysis found that TCR association rates varied across HLA loci, with DRB1 alleles showing the most associated TCRs and HLA-C alleles the fewest. Because counts were too low, roughly 18 rarely observed V segments, including chromosome 9 orphons, were left out of the earlier analysis of 587 of the donors. The cohort was sequenced for TCR beta chains only, and without alpha or paired-chain data the features that could be detected were limited. A further reported finding was that TCR beta sequences accurately predicted the HLA-A and HLA-B alleles for most subjects in the first cohort. In a later genetic analysis, fewer N-insertions in productive TCRs were reported among donors in an Asian-associated ancestry cluster than the roughly 710-donor mean. While some public TCRs were present in many individuals, most TCR sequences turned up only very rarely across donors. An earlier analysis of some 560 of the donors showed that most TCR beta V segments appeared in productive rearrangements either about 87% or about 30% of the time, which broadly matched IMGT annotations. The authors suggested that the approach could potentially be extended to other disease states and immunological phenotypes. A cluster of highly shared sequence variants was judged likely to be a technical artifact of the sequencing pipeline. In a later analysis, HLA-associated TCR beta chains were found to be more clonally expanded and to have lower generation probabilities than equally common non-associated chains. According to a later analysis, parvovirus B19, influenza, CMV and Epstein-Barr virus appeared linked to several top co-occurrence clusters. Immune exposure information for the cohort was limited to CMV serostatus.

Library creation used the immunoSEQ multiplex PCR assay. A mixture of 60 forward primers for TCR Vbeta segments and 13 reverse primers for TCR Jbeta segments was used in the multiplex PCR. Amplification of the CDR3 region of rearranged TCR beta genes was performed with a multiplex PCR assay on genomic DNA. The Illumina HiSeq System was used to sequence the amplified TCR beta libraries as 87-base-pair reads. The original methods were these. A later analysis tallied around 82 million unique TCR beta chains across the 666 repertoires, and some 12 million of those chains were shared by two or more donors. Raw reads were error-corrected and collapsed into unique sequences with a nearest-neighbor algorithm that merged closely related sequences to remove PCR and sequencing errors. To assign V, D and J gene segments, CDR3 sequences were aligned to IMGT reference sequences. For a sequence to be retained, a match of at least six nucleotides was required to both a V gene segment and a J gene segment. Rearrangements were called productive when the CDR3 lacked stop codons and stayed in frame with V and J; all others were non-productive. CDR3 was defined by IMGT convention, running from the second conserved V-encoded cysteine to the conserved J-encoded phenylalanine. Sequences without an unambiguous match to a single V gene segment were excluded from the earlier analysis of about 640 of the donors. An earlier analysis of a few hundred of the donors called V segments functional above 56.7% productive rearrangements and segregating when the between-donor standard deviation exceeded 5%. A statistical classification framework was built to diagnose cytomegalovirus status from the catalog of TCR beta chain sequences. In a later analysis, V and J genes were assigned by comparing TCR nucleotide sequences against IMGT/GENE-DB human TR gene sequences. In a later analysis, CDR3 sequences and most-parsimonious VDJ recombination scenarios were assigned using the TCRdist pipeline. A later analysis defined each TCR beta chain by its CDR3 amino acid sequence plus V-gene family, and excluded reads lacking a unique V-gene family. As a way to deal with suspected cross-contamination and a sequencing artifact, a later analysis dropped 500 to 700 nucleotide sequences that were highly shared and had low generation probability. A later analysis calculated a clonal expansion index for each public chain from normalized within-repertoire ranks of inferred template counts. In a later analysis, generation probabilities were computed with a VDJ recombination model fitted to out-of-frame rearrangements, and the resulting probabilities were checked against IGoR. A later analysis scored TCR-TCR, TCR-HLA and TCR-CMV co-occurrence with hypergeometric tests, applying a repertoire-size bias correction to TCR pairs. A later analysis estimated false discovery rates by permuting HLA or CMV assignments 20 times. In a later analysis, co-occurring TCRs were grouped using DBSCAN, and TCRdist sequence similarity was added for clustering within HLA-allele-positive subsets. Repertoires with fewer than 30,000 or more than 120,000 public chains, plus five repertoires with anomalous nucleotide sharing, were excluded from co-occurrence clustering. TCRdb took over this immuneACCESS table, retaining in-frame rearrangements with V and J assigned. Such tables are incomplete; in checked studies, under half of the missing clones stem from an unresolved V gene, and the remainder is unexplained. V and J calls and clone size are those listed in that table; D and trimming were worked out from the DNA. This sample comprises about 200,000 clones, around 77% of them detected only once. The top ten clones comprise roughly 3% of the sample.

The receptor was derived from a woman in her 30s in good health and CMV-seronegative. What was sequenced was PBMCs. The V and J segments used are TRBV27 and TRBJ1-1; perhaps TRBD1 is the D gene, with 5 bases matching. The CDR3 loop reads CASSFIRELSTEAFF. The DNA sequence reads TGTGCCAGCAGTTTCATCAGGGAACTTTCCACTGAAGCTTTCTTT.